This TCR beta chain was identified in a study of blood T cell repertoires in COVID-19. The wider study: There were acute and convalescent COVID-19 samples, and they came from the United States, Italy and Spain.

Data came from immunoSEQ multiplex PCR; TCRdb stores just in-frame clones and leaves some out. The table includes fewer than 250,000 clones, 65% to 90% detected once. All enrollees were about 18 to 90 years old and from about two dozen US areas. Participants had their cohort set by participant-reported clinical history. Germline V CDR1 and CDR2: SGHNT, YENEEA. CDR3 length: 14 residues. The V gene end was trimmed by 5 bases and the J gene end by 4 bases; junction bases not matched to a gene: 4. This chain connects TRBV11-3 to TRBJ2-1; 8 bases fit TRBD1. This sequence was found in a woman between 50 and 59 years old with acute COVID-19. The sample taken for sequencing was PBMCs or T cells enriched from blood (not recorded which). The CDR3 bases are TGTGCCAGCAGCCTTGGGACAGGATACAATGAGCAGTTCTTC. Translated, it gives CASSLGTGYNEQFF.